This TCR beta chain was recorded in a study of technical replicates of blood from several donors (dated by TCRdb to the late 2010s). Taken from the germline V gene, the CDR1 and CDR2 loops are SGDLS and YYNGEE. Compared with germline, V lacks 3 bases and J lacks 5 bases; bases without a gene match: 8. The CDR3 sequence holds 15 residues, the cysteine and phenylalanine included. Kept here is only the CDR3 DNA, which spans 45 bases and is read in frame from base 1. Library preparation was by the immunoSEQ multiplex PCR assay. TCRdb obtained this table from immuneACCESS and retained in-frame rearrangements with V and J assigned. These tables miss some clones; where compared with another copy, unresolved V genes account for less than half of the shortfall, and the remainder is unexplained. The sample has tens of thousands of clones on record, 95% to 97% of them singletons. In total, the top ten clones hold roughly 0.35% of the sample.

To note about this clone: The antigen it binds to is not known. Base qualities are missing; no much larger clone stands one base away.

The receptor's source is a human donor in good health. Sequences were obtained from T cells isolated from PBMCs. The rearranged segments are TRBV9 and TRBJ2-5, with TRBD1 matching 9 junction bases. The CDR3 region reads CASSAPDRGVETQYF. The nucleotide sequence is given as TGTGCCAGCAGCGCCCCGGACAGGGGAGTTGAGACCCAGTACTTC. Outside the CDR3, residues come from the reference TRBV9 and TRBJ2-5 proteins, so the full variable domain is: DSGVTQTPKHLITATGQRVTLRCSPRSGDLSVYWYQQSLDQGLQFLIQYYNGEERAKGNILERFSAQQFPDLHSELNLSSLELGDSALYFCASSAPDRGVETQYFGPGTRLLVL.